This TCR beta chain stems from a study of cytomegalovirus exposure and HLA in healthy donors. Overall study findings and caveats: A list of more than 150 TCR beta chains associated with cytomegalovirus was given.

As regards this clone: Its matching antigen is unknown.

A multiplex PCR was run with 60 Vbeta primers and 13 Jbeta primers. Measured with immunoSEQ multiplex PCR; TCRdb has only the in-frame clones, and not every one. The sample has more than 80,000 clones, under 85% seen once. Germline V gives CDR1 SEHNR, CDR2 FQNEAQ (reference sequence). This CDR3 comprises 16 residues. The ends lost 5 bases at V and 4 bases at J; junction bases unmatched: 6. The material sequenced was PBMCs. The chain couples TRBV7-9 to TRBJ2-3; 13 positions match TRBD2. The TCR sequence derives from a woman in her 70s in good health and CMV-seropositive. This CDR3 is CASSRLGLAGADTQYF. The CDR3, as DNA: TGTGCCAGCAGCAGACTAGGACTAGCGGGAGCAGATACGCAGTATTTT.